This is a list of T cell receptor beta chains from one sample in a study of cytomegalovirus exposure and HLA in healthy donors. Sequencing was performed with immunoSEQ multiplex PCR; in TCRdb, only in-frame clones are kept and a portion is missing. The table records roughly 180,000 clones, around 76% of them present only once. Sequenced material: PBMCs. Source of these receptors: a woman aged 30 to 39 in good health and CMV-seropositive. Both conserved end residues are trimmed from each CDR3. Size tells how often a clone was seen (once, few, many) or the class of an expanded clone, and some rows leave it out.

CDR3	V	size	J
ASSLGAAYEQY	TRBV5-4	.	TRBJ2-7
ASSLVVLETQY	TRBV7-2	medium-sized	TRBJ2-5
ASSLVENYGGYT	TRBV7-2	.	TRBJ1-2
ASRSGNQPQH	TRBV7-8	.	TRBJ1-5
SVTGGNNSPLH	TRBV29-1	.	TRBJ1-6
ASSRTGETQY	TRBV25-1	.	TRBJ2-5
ASSAHTDTQY	TRBV11-3	.	TRBJ2-3
ASSSVGGADEQY	TRBV27	.	TRBJ2-7
ASDPGGGNTEAF	TRBV4-1	.	TRBJ1-1
ASSWDRGQGEQF	TRBV27	.	TRBJ2-1
ASSFTGGAPQETQY	TRBV5-4	.	TRBJ2-5
ASTRRGRGGYT	TRBV19	.	TRBJ1-2
ASSPRTGVSGNTIY	TRBV18	.	TRBJ1-3
ASSVYGTVENIQY	TRBV9	.	TRBJ2-4
ASSLRGGELF	TRBV28	.	TRBJ2-2
ASSENRAGYGYT	TRBV6-1	.	TRBJ1-2
ASGRGGTGELF	TRBV10-1	.	TRBJ2-2
ASSAQGVAKNIQY	TRBV21-1	.	TRBJ2-4
ASKTGGRYEQY	TRBV6-5	once	TRBJ2-7
ASSRTGHYGYT	TRBV6-5	.	TRBJ1-2
ASSRTVNQPQH	TRBV19	.	TRBJ1-5
ASSLGGHYGYT	TRBV5-4	.	TRBJ1-2
ASSARPQGQNTEAF	TRBV18	.	TRBJ1-1
AIQGGAFTGELF	TRBV6-6	.	TRBJ2-2
ATSRGSGDRGNQPQH	TRBV15	.	TRBJ1-5
ATSRGQGQNSPLH	TRBV15	.	TRBJ1-6
AWSVRGGKETQY	TRBV30	.	TRBJ2-5
ASRPSTSGGALGEQF	TRBV19	.	TRBJ2-1
ASSQLSNGGYT	TRBV4-1	.	TRBJ1-2
ASSQNSGVREKLF	TRBV4-3	.	TRBJ1-4
ASSLPLAGGRETQY	TRBV7-9	.	TRBJ2-5
ASKPRVADTQY	TRBV27	.	TRBJ2-3
ASTTTGGVSGEQF	TRBV19	.	TRBJ2-1
ASSLDSLLAKNIQY	TRBV5-5	.	TRBJ2-4
ASSFRGTGGNEQF	TRBV7-9	.	TRBJ2-1
ASSDWQGLNQPQH	TRBV2	few	TRBJ1-5
ASSSGQGGNQPQH	TRBV6-5	few	TRBJ1-5
ASSTLGHPGQETQY	TRBV5-6	.	TRBJ2-5
ASSAYREGTEAF	TRBV19	.	TRBJ1-1
ASSLLPRSPGELF	TRBV5-1	.	TRBJ2-2
ASSLRSQETQY	TRBV6-5	few	TRBJ2-5
ASSLPSSYEQY	TRBV5-6	.	TRBJ2-7
ASSHHISGQNSPLH	TRBV7-9	.	TRBJ1-6
ASSPRADTQY	TRBV5-8	.	TRBJ2-3
ASTSGVGQGFDTQY	TRBV5-1	few	TRBJ2-3
ASSQDLSSGELF	TRBV4-2	.	TRBJ2-2
ASSQGHANTGELF	TRBV9	.	TRBJ2-2
ASSALPGQGGAEAF	TRBV9	few	TRBJ1-1
ASSLVAGTSTDTQY	TRBV7-6	.	TRBJ2-3
ASQAGISTDTQY	TRBV6-6	.	TRBJ2-3
ASSPGGKGSGNTIY	TRBV11-2	.	TRBJ1-3
ASSQRYSSYEQY	TRBV4-1	few	TRBJ2-7
ASSLVEGNEQF	TRBV5-1	.	TRBJ2-1